This TCR beta chain emerged from a study of T cell responses to AZD1222 COVID-19 vaccine. Measured with immunoSEQ multiplex PCR; TCRdb has only the in-frame clones, and not every one. The data show 77,000 or so clones, around 87% seen once. The CDR3 has 14 amino acids. The germline V gene encodes CDR1 LGHNA and CDR2 YNFKEQ. Unmatched junction bases numbered 5, after V lost 1 base and J lost 7 bases. The receptor was isolated from an adult who received the AZD1222 COVID-19 vaccine. The chain links TRBV4-2 to TRBJ2-3, with 7 bases lining up with TRBD1. The sequenced sample was peripheral blood, obtained 28 days after the second AZD1222 dose. CDR3 region: CASSQAQGKNTQYF. The CDR3 nucleotides are TGTGCCAGCAGCCAAGCACAGGGGAAGAATACGCAGTATTTT.